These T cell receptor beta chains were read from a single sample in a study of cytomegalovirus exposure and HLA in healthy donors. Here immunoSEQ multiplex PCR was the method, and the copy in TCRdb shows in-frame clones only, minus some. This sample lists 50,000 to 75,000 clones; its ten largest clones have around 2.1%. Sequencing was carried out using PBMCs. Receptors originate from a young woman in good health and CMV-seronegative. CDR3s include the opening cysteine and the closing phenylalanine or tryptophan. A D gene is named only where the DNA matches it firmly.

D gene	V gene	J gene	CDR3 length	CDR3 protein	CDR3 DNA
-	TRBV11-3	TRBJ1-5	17	CASSLVWGSYSNQPQHF	TGTGCCAGCAGCTTAGTGTGGGGCAGTTATAGCAATCAGCCCCAGCATTTT
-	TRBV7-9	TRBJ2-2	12	CASSLPVGELFF	TGTGCCAGCAGCTTACCGGTCGGGGAGCTGTTTTTT
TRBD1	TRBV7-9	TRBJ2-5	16	CASSASGQGREETQYF	TGTGCCAGCAGCGCATCGGGACAGGGTCGTGAAGAGACCCAGTACTTC
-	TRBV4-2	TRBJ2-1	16	CASSHPPGLDLNEQFF	TGTGCCAGCAGCCACCCACCGGGACTTGACCTCAATGAGCAGTTCTTC
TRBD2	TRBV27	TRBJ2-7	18	CAGHFRTSGRALAHEQYF	TGTGCCGGACATTTCCGGACTAGCGGGAGGGCCCTCGCACACGAGCAGTACTTC
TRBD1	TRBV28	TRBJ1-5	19	CASSFRFGDRGMGNQPQHF	TGTGCCAGCAGTTTCAGATTTGGGGACAGGGGGATGGGCAATCAGCCCCAGCATTTT
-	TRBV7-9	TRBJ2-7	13	CASSLVQNYEQYF	TGTGCCAGCAGCTTAGTCCAGAACTACGAGCAGTACTTC
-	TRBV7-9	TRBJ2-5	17	CASSLNLVWSLSSTQYF	TGTGCCAGCAGCTTAAACCTGGTGTGGAGCCTAAGTTCGACCCAGTACTTC
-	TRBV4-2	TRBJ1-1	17	CASSQDLVPSPRAEAFF	TGTGCCAGCAGCCAAGATCTCGTTCCCAGTCCGAGGGCTGAAGCTTTCTTT
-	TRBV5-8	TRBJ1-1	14	CASSFEDRSPQAFF	TGTGCCAGCAGTTTTGAGGACAGAAGTCCCCAGGCTTTCTTT
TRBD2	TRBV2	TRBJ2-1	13	CASRLAGANEQFF	TGTGCCAGCCGACTAGCGGGGGCCAATGAGCAGTTCTTC
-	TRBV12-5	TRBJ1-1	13	CASGREGSTEAFF	TGTGCTAGTGGCCGAGAGGGAAGCACTGAAGCTTTCTTT
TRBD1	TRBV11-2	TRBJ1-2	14	CASSLATGGSGYTF	TGTGCCAGCAGCTTAGCTACAGGGGGCTCCGGCTACACCTTC
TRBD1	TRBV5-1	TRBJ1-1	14	CASSSRTGGTEAFF	TGCGCCAGCAGCTCCCGGACAGGGGGCACTGAAGCTTTCTTT
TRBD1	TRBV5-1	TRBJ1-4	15	CASSGTGGPLEKLFF	TGCGCCAGCAGCGGAACAGGGGGTCCTTTGGAAAAACTGTTTTTT
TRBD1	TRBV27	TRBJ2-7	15	CASSFLGQGIYEQYF	TGTGCCAGCAGTTTTTTGGGACAGGGGATCTACGAGCAGTACTTC
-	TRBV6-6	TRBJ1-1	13	CASGVRENTEAFF	TGTGCCAGCGGGGTGCGGGAGAACACTGAAGCTTTCTTT
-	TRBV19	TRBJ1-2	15	CASSIPSRTQYGYTF	TGTGCCAGTAGTATACCGTCGCGCACTCAATATGGCTACACCTTC
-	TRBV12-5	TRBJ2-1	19	CASGFGDSSFLVHDNEQFF	TGTGCTAGTGGTTTTGGTGACAGCTCATTCCTGGTACACGACAATGAGCAGTTCTTC